This T cell receptor beta chain was observed in a study of T cells in Graves' hyperthyroidism and ophthalmopathy. This clonotype was observed at least ten times. The antigen is unknown. The V end lost 1 base, the J end lost 6 bases, and 7 bases lay between the germline ends. This CDR3 spans 12 amino acids. The V gene's germline CDR1 is SQVTM and CDR2 ANQGSEA. Researchers took RNA transcripts and amplified the TCR beta CDR3 regions from them. RT-PCR in the first round (using the HTBI primer set) targeted the TCR CDR3. In TCRdb, the multiplex PCR reads were re-called with MiXCR into one record per CDR3 protein. The repertoire holds some 770,000 distinct CDR3 sequences, with 16% as singletons. Overall study results and limits: A model of 13 V-J features distinguished ophthalmopathy from stable hyperthyroidism.

The source of this sequence is a man aged 18 to 30 with Graves' hyperthyroidism. This chain uses TRBV29-1 with TRBJ2-1; D remains ambiguous. Sequenced: blood. The CDR3 here is CSVEAGSNEQFF. DNA of the CDR3: TGCAGCGTTGAAGCAGGCAGCAATGAGCAGTTCTTC.